The source of this TCR beta chain is a study of blood T cells in healthy people across ages (dated by TCRdb to the mid-2010s). About the full investigation: Template switching captured roughly one uniquely barcoded TCR beta cDNA molecule per two T cells in model experiments. Donors were grouped into four age groups: young (average approximately 15 years), middle-aged (39), aged (approximately 67) and long-lived (just over 80). Age-related changes in TCR beta repertoire diversity were measured in the study by deep sequencing normalized with unique cDNA molecular identifiers. For two donors (one aged 18 to 30 and one aged 80 or older), the study analyzed two additional independent replicas of 1 million unique cDNA reads from the same blood draw.

Libraries were prepared through 5' RACE. The sequencer was an Illumina HiSeq 2500. A second roughly 6 to 11 cycle PCR used a sample-barcoded 5' primer and a J-beta primer mix. A unique molecular identifier was introduced onto each TCR beta cDNA molecule by a template-switch 5' adaptor carrying 12 random nucleotides. At least 3 million CDR3-containing paired-end reads were obtained from each sample. First-strand cDNA synthesis was performed from all RNA using the Mint cDNA synthesis kit, with priming by a TRBC-specific oligonucleotide. Following uracil-DNA glycosylase treatment, all cDNA underwent a first 18-cycle PCR with the universal primers M1SS and BC2_uni_R. The study's own analysis went as follows. For normalization, 1 million high-quality reads, each with a distinct molecular identifier, were randomly selected from each sample. Reads with shared molecular identifiers were discarded instead of being binned into consensus sequences. MiTCR, with a Q25 quality threshold and the strictest error-elimination algorithm, was used for CDR3 identification, clonotype clustering and error correction. Lower-bound total TCR beta diversity was estimated with a nonparametric unseen species model using Euler transformation. Starting from the raw public reads, TCRdb applied fastp trimming at Q25, assembled clones with MiXCR and retained in-frame beta chains. Merged by CDR3 protein, the rows form single entries marked with the most common genes and DNA. TCRdb, not the authors, supplied the V and J calls. This sample gives around 1,000,000 distinct CDR3 sequences in total; about 25% of them show up just once. The ten top clones hold approximately 0.79% of the sample.

Results and caveats for the whole study, not just this receptor: A strong correlation was found between observed TCR beta diversity and the percentage of naive T cells measured by flow cytometry. Total diversity estimates from one million sequenced T cells were considered lower bounds and underestimates. The CMV infection status of donors was not known, potentially confounding age-related changes in expanded clonotypes. As age increased, observed TCR beta diversity per million T cells dropped in a roughly linear way, and a significant reduction was already evident by age approximately 40. Compared with the aged group, the long-lived group had more naive CD4+ T cells, fewer expanded clones and increased TCR diversity, suggesting age selection. Since profiling was done on bulk unsorted PBMCs, naive and antigen-experienced compartments could not be conclusively compared.

This clonotype was seen more than once but under ten times. Its antigen is currently not known. One base away there is no much larger clone; base qualities are not given. Via the germline V gene, CDR1 is ENHRY and CDR2 SYGVKD. From V the trimming removes 7 bases and from J it removes 4 bases, while the gene matches leave 10 bases of the junction unaccounted for. From its cysteine to its phenylalanine, the CDR3 spans 15 amino acids. Only the CDR3 DNA is retained, 45 bases long and in frame from the first base. The roughly 39 donors, aged roughly 6 to 90 years, were systemically healthy Caucasian individuals from Russia. Each donor gave ten milliliters of peripheral blood, collected into EDTA-treated Vacutainer tubes. Ficoll-Paque density-gradient centrifugation was used to isolate PBMCs, with at least 6.5 million obtained per sample. Trizol reagent was used to extract total RNA from the PBMCs, yielding at least 6 micrograms per sample. The percentages of naive CD45RAhigh/CD27high T cells were determined by flow cytometry on a PBMC aliquot from every donor.

The data also belong to a second study, concerning T cells of mothers and their children. The second investigation adds: Donors were nine systemically healthy Caucasian individuals: three mothers and their six children. cDNA synthesis used all of the extracted RNA, with approximately 1.6 ug of RNA in each 15 ul reaction. In the second PCR, the M1S primer added sample barcodes and 2-4 random nucleotides. Over 10 million TCR beta CDR3 reads came from each mother, compared with some 3.1 million reads from each child. Thymic selection shapes the output of TCR recombination in a similar way in related and unrelated pairs, and inherited differences have a minor effect. Related mother-child pairs always showed normalized repertoire overlap that was slightly higher than in unrelated mother-child pairs, though the difference was never significant. With a sensitivity of 90 to 100 clones per million clonotypes, no persistent microchimeric T cell clones were detected. In the study, deep NGS was used to compare the TCR beta repertoires of mothers and children, and features distinguishing related mother-child pairs from unrelated individuals were sought. Mothers averaged approximately 40 +/- 4 years of age and children averaged around 10 +/- 4 years. After adapters were ligated using NEBNext reagents, the libraries underwent 100+100 nt paired-end sequencing on an Illumina HiSeq 2000. To prevent cross-contamination, the mother and child libraries were prepared one month apart and sequenced in separate runs. Between roughly 500,000 and 2,000,000 distinct TCR beta clonotypes were identified per donor. Naive TCR beta clonotypes were estimated from low-frequency clonotypes matched to each donor's FACS-determined naive share, without sorting.

The chain uses TRBV10-3 and TRBJ2-5, with 9 bases aligning to TRBD1. Sequenced sample: blood. The TCR originated in a girl aged 2 to 9 in good health. The CDR3 reads as follows: CAITVGQGVGETQYF. The nucleotide sequence reads as follows: TGTGCCATCACCGTGGGACAGGGAGTAGGAGAGACCCAGTACTTC.